Listed here are 13 T cell receptor beta chains from one sample, sequenced in a study of T cell responses to AZD1222 COVID-19 vaccine. The method was immunoSEQ multiplex PCR; TCRdb's version includes in-frame clones alone and lacks a portion of them. In the table there are 120,000 or so clones, roughly 88% of which are singletons. The source was peripheral blood, collected on day 0 of AZD1222 vaccination. These receptor sequences come from an adult in good health.

The V call is TRBV19, the J call TRBJ2-1; 9 bases are a match to TRBD1. Germline V gene lookup returns CDR1 LNHDA and CDR2 SQIVND (reference sequence). The junction had 8 bases not matched to a gene; V was cut back by 5 bases and J by 6 bases. CDR3 length: 15 amino acids. The CDR3 region has the DNA TGTGCCAGTAGTCGACCGGGACAGGGCAGCAATGAGCAGTTCTTC. This sequence encodes CASSRPGQGSNEQFF.

The rearrangement uses TRBV25-1 and TRBJ2-7; 12 bases are a match to TRBD1. CDR3 length: 18 residues. V gave up 1 base and J gave up 5 bases; unmatched junction bases: 12. Germline-derived CDR1 and CDR2 are MGHDK and SYGVNS. Here the CDR3 DNA reads TGTGCCAGCAGTGAATTCATGGGGGACAGGGGGCGCTTCCACGAGCAGTACTTC. It codes for CASSEFMGDRGRFHEQYF.

V and J are TRBV20-1 and TRBJ1-6, with D uncertain. The germline V gene has CDR1 DFQATT and CDR2 SNEGSKA (reference sequence). CDR3 size: 14 residues. V gave up 3 bases and J gave up 7 bases, with 13 bases separating them. CDR3 in amino acids: CSASSRQSNSPLHF. In DNA form, the CDR3 reads TGCAGTGCTAGTAGTCGGCAGTCGAATTCACCCCTCCACTTT.

The genes are TRBV7-3 and TRBJ2-3; D is unclear. Trimming removed 8 bases at V and 3 bases at J, with 6 bases between. The CDR3 covers 11 residues. Germline V gene data show CDR1 as SGHTA and CDR2 as FQGTGA. The DNA of the CDR3 is TGTGCCAGCGGAGAAACAGATACGCAGTATTTT. It codes for CASGETDTQYF.

The gene calls are TRBV11-3 and TRBJ2-3; D possibly corresponds to TRBD1 (5 bases). The CDR3 is 15 residues long. The ends were cut back, 1 base at V and 4 bases at J, with 12 bases in the middle. CDR1 is SGHNT and CDR2 is YENEEA in the germline V gene. The CDR3 coding sequence is TGTGCCAGCAGCTTAGGGGGCCCCCTCGCAGATACGCAGTATTTT. This sequence encodes CASSLGGPLADTQYF. The full variable domain, completed using reference TRBV11-3 and TRBJ2-3, is EAGVVQSPRYKIIEKKQPVAFWCNPISGHNTLYWYLQNLGQGPELLIRYENEEAVDDSQLPKDRFSAERLKGVDSTLKIQPAELGDSAVYLCASSLGGPLADTQYFGPGTRLTVL.

The chain is built from TRBV7-9 and TRBJ1-5, with D unresolved. V lost 1 base and J lost 5, with 6 bases in between. In germline, CDR1 is SEHNR, CDR2 FQNEAQ (reference sequence). This CDR3 comprises 13 residues. Here the CDR3 reads CASSLEGYQPQHF. The CDR3 nucleotides are TGTGCCAGCAGCTTAGAGGGTTATCAGCCCCAGCATTTT.

The chain combines TRBV5-4 with TRBJ2-7; 9 bases are a match to TRBD1. There are 14 residues in the CDR3. J was trimmed by 5 bases and V by 4 bases; bases with no gene match: 7. The germline CDR1 and CDR2 sequences are SGHNT and YYREEE (reference sequence). CDR3 in DNA: TGTGCCAGCAGCCCATTTACAGGGGGCGACGAGCAGTACTTC. Translation gives CASSPFTGGDEQYF. Full variable domain (missing parts from reference TRBV5-4 and TRBJ2-7): ETGVTQSPTHLIKTRGQQVTLRCSSQSGHNTVSWYQQALGQGPQFIFQYYREEENGRGNFPPRFSGLQFPNYSSELNVNALELDDSALYLCASSPFTGGDEQYFGPGTRLTVT.

This chain links TRBV27 with TRBJ1-4; a weak D match, TRBD1 (6 bases). The V end lost 6 bases, the J end lost 3 bases, and 17 bases lay between the germline ends. CDR1 is MNHEY and CDR2 is SMNVEV in the germline V gene (reference sequence). CDR3 size: 16 residues. For the CDR3, the DNA is TGTGCCAGCAGGGGATTTAGGGGGAAGGCTAATGAAAAACTGTTTTTT. Amino acid sequence: CASRGFRGKANEKLFF.

V gene TRBV6-4 combines with J gene TRBJ2-3; 11 bases agree with TRBD2. Germline-derived CDR1 and CDR2 are MRHNA and SNTAGT. The ends lost 7 bases at V and 2 bases at J; junction bases unmatched: 11. The CDR3 length is 17 residues. The CDR3 region has the DNA TGTGCCAGCAAAGTAGCGGGGGGGCCCCTCCACACAGATACGCAGTATTTT. Translated: CASKVAGGPLHTDTQYF.

The chain joins TRBV13 to TRBJ2-7; TRBD1 matches at 7 bases. Trimming took 5 bases from V and 5 from J; bases not matched to a gene: 3. CDR3 length: 12 amino acids. The germline V gene encodes CDR1 PRHDT and CDR2 FYEKMQ (reference sequence). The CDR3 DNA sequence: TGTGCCAGCAGCATCACAGGGGACGAGCAGTACTTC. Its translation is CASSITGDEQYF.

In this sample, this clone turned up once. The V and J genes are TRBV15 and TRBJ1-2; 7 positions agree with TRBD1. The trim removed 0 bases at V and 3 bases at J, leaving 4 bases unmatched. The CDR3 sequence is 15 residues long. Germline values: CDR1 LNHNV, CDR2 YYDKDF (reference sequence). The CDR3 nucleotides are TGTGCCACCAGCAGAGATAAGGGGGCCTACTATGGCTACACCTTC. This encodes CATSRDKGAYYGYTF.

The chain joins TRBV30 to TRBJ1-3; 7 positions agree with TRBD1. Losses at the gene ends were 1 base for V and 3 bases for J; bases not matched to a gene: 0. Germline V gene sequence: CDR1 GTSNPN, CDR2 SVGIG (reference sequence). The length of the CDR3 is 13 residues. The CDR3: CAWSAGGGNTIYF. In nucleotides, the CDR3 is TGTGCCTGGAGTGCAGGGGGTGGAAACACCATATATTTT.

The chain combines TRBV13 with TRBJ1-1; a weak D match, TRBD1 (5 bases). From germline, CDR1 is PRHDT and CDR2 FYEKMQ (reference sequence). The V and J ends lost 2 bases and 1 base respectively, with 14 bases between them. The CDR3 spans 16 residues. This chain's CDR3 is CASSLPGGHKNTEAFF. CDR3 sequence (DNA): TGTGCCAGCAGCTTACCTGGCGGACACAAGAACACTGAAGCTTTCTTT.